These 10 T cell receptor beta chains came from one sample sequenced in a study of OX40 agonist ivuxolimab in advanced cancers. TCRdb keeps only in-frame clones here, not all; method: immunoSEQ multiplex PCR. Among more than 60,000 clones listed, roughly 80% were seen once. The sample here was CD4+ or CD8+ T cells sorted from blood, taken in a trial of the OX40 agonist ivuxolimab. The receptors shown here come from an adult with an advanced solid tumor such as melanoma, head and neck, liver or kidney cancer.

This sequence joins TRBV11-2 and TRBJ1-2; D is ambiguous. Germline loops: CDR1 SGHAT, CDR2 FQNNGV. The CDR3 spans 16 residues. V was clipped by 5 bases and J by 0 bases, with 16 bases between them. CDR3 loop: CASSRPSTLSNYGYTF. In nucleotides, the CDR3 is TGTGCCAGCAGCAGACCCTCGACATTATCTAACTATGGCTACACCTTC.

The chain employs TRBV9 and TRBJ2-5; perhaps TRBD2 as D (6 bases). Trimming stripped 0 bases from V and 5 bases from J, with 14 bases between. The CDR3 length is 15 residues. Germline loops: CDR1 SGDLS, CDR2 YYNGEE. The CDR3 here is CASSVGASARETQYF. The CDR3 nucleotides read TGTGCCAGCAGCGTAGGGGCTAGCGCCCGGGAGACCCAGTACTTC.

The V gene is TRBV5-1, the J gene TRBJ1-2, with unresolved D. The V end lost 1 base, the J end lost 1 base, and 11 bases lay between the germline ends. The germline gives CDR1 SGHRS, CDR2 YFSETQ. This CDR3 has 15 residues. The CDR3 loop is CASSLLAGLNYGYTF. Written as DNA, the CDR3 is TGCGCCAGCAGCTTGTTGGCCGGGCTTAACTATGGCTACACCTTC. Full variable domain (rest looked up from reference TRBV5-1 and TRBJ1-2): KAGVTQTPRYLIKTRGQQVTLSCSPISGHRSVSWYQQTPGQGLQFLFEYFSETQRNKGNFPGRFSGRQFSNSRSEMNVSTLELGDSALYLCASSLLAGLNYGYTFGSGTRLTVV.

This clone was recorded only once. V usage is TRBV2 and J usage is TRBJ1-3; D remains ambiguous. The CDR3 has 14 amino acids. The germline V and J ends were trimmed by 0 bases and 0 bases, with 3 bases remaining between them. CDR1 and CDR2 from the germline V gene are SNHLY and FYNNEI. The CDR3 region has the DNA TGTGCCAGCAGTGAAGCCTCCTCTGGAAACACCATATATTTT. This sequence encodes CASSEASSGNTIYF.

The J gene is TRBJ1-4, the V gene TRBV4-2; D call uncertain. Germline V gives CDR1 LGHNA, CDR2 YNFKEQ. The CDR3 length is 16 residues. V gave up 5 bases and J gave up 0 bases, with 13 bases separating them. The CDR3 coding sequence is TGTGCCAGCAGCGGGATTTTTCAGACAACTAATGAAAAACTGTTTTTT. It translates to CASSGIFQTTNEKLFF.

The rearrangement links TRBV28 to TRBJ2-1; a weak D match, TRBD1 (6 bases). V was pared by 4 bases and J by 4 bases, with 17 bases between. The CDR3 contains 16 residues. Germline values: CDR1 MDHEN, CDR2 SYDVKM. The CDR3 DNA follows: TGTGCCAGCAGTTCCCCCGAGCAGGGGACATACAATGAGCAGTTCTTC. Residues: CASSSPEQGTYNEQFF.

The table lists this clone with a count of one. One end of the junction fails to match germline, which may point to a read error. The chain employs TRBV5-1 and TRBJ2-3, with 7 bases matching TRBD2. The CDR3 length is 17 residues. The germline gives CDR1 SGHRS, CDR2 YFSETQ. CDR3 region: CASTLRPLGGGTDTQYF. The DNA of the CDR3 is TGCGCCAGCACCTTGCGTCCTTTGGGAGGGGGCACAGATACGCAGTATTTT.

This CDR3 is CSVAGQMNTEAFF. CDR3 sequence (DNA): TGCAGCGTCGCCGGACAAATGAACACTGAAGCTTTCTTT. The gene calls are TRBV29-1 and TRBJ1-1; tentatively, D is TRBD1 (5 bases). The CDR3 is 13 amino acids. Germline V gene sequence: CDR1 SQVTM, CDR2 ANQGSEA. V shed 6 bases and J shed 0 bases, with 11 bases lying between them.

The chain recombines TRBV7-9 with TRBJ1-6, with TRBD1 identical over 9 bases. V lost 5 bases, J lost 6 bases, and 5 bases stayed unmatched. Germline-derived CDR1 and CDR2 are SEHNR and FQNEAQ (reference sequence). The CDR3 extends over 15 amino acids. The CDR3 coding sequence is TGTGCCAGCAGCCCACAGGGGGCCTTTAATTCACCCCTCCACTTT. This encodes CASSPQGAFNSPLHF. The variable domain in full, completed from reference TRBV7-9 and TRBJ1-6, reads DTGVSQNPRHKITKRGQNVTFRCDPISEHNRLYWYRQTLGQGPEFLTYFQNEAQLEKSRLLSDRFSAERPKGSFSTLEIQRTEQGDSAMYLCASSPQGAFNSPLHFGNGTRLTVT.

The count of this clone is one. V usage is TRBV28 and J usage is TRBJ1-1, with TRBD1 matching 8 bases. Germline assignment: CDR1 MDHEN and CDR2 SYDVKM. Trimming took 3 bases from V and 7 from J; bases not matched to a gene: 4. The CDR3 totals 13 residues. The CDR3 bases are TGTGCCAGCAGTTTGGGGACAGGTAATGAAGCTTTCTTT. It yields the protein CASSLGTGNEAFF.